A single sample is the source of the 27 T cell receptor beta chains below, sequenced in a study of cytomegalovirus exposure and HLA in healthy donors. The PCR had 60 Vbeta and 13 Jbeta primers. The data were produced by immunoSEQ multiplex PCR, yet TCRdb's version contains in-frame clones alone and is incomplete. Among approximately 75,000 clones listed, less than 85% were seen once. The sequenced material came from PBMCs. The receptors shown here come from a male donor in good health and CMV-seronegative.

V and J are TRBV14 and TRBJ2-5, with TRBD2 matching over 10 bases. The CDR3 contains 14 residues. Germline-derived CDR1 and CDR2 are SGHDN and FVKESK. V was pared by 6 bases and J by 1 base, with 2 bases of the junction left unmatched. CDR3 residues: CASRLAGAQETQYF. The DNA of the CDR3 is TGTGCCAGCAGGCTAGCGGGGGCCCAAGAGACCCAGTACTTC.

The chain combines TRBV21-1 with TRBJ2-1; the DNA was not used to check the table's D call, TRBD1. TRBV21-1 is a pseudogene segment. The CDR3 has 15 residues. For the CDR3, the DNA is TGTGCCAGCAGCAAAAAGTCAGGGCCCTACAATGAGCAGTTCTTC. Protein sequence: CASSKKSGPYNEQFF.

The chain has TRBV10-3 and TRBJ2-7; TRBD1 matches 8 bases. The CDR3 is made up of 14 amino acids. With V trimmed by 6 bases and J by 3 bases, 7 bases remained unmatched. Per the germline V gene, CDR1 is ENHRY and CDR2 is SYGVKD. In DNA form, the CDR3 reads TGTGCCATCAGGGACAGGGTATACGACTACGAGCAGTACTTC. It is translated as CAIRDRVYDYEQYF.

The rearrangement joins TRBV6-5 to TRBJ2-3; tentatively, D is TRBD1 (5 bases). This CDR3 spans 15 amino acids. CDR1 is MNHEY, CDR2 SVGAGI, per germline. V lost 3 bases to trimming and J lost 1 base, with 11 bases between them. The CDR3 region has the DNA TGTGCCAGCAGTTATTTGGGGCTGGGCACAGATACGCAGTATTTT. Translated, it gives CASSYLGLGTDTQYF.

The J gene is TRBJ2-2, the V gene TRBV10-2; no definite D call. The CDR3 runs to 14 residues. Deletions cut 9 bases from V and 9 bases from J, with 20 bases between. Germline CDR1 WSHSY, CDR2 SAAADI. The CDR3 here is CARDLGPTVRELFF. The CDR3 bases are TGCGCCAGGGATTTGGGCCCCACAGTTAGGGAGCTGTTTTTT.

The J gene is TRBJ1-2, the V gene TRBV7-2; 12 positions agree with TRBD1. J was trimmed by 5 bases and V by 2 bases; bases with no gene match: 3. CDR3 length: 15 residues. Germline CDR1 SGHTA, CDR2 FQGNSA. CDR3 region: CASSLSGQGAYGYTF. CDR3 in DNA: TGTGCCAGCAGCTTATCGGGACAGGGGGCATATGGCTACACCTTC.

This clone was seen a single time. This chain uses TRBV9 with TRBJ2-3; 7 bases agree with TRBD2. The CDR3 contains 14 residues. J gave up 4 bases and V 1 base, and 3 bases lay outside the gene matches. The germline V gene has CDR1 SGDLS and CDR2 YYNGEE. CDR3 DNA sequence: TGTGCCAGCAGCGTATCGGCGGGGGCAGATACGCAGTATTTT. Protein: CASSVSAGADTQYF.

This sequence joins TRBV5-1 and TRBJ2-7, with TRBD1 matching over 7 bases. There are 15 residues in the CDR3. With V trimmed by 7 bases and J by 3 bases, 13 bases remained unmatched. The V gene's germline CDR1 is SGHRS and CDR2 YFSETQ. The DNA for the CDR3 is TGCGCCAGCGCCCCGGGGCAACAGGGGTTCTACGAGCAGTACTTC. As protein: CASAPGQQGFYEQYF.

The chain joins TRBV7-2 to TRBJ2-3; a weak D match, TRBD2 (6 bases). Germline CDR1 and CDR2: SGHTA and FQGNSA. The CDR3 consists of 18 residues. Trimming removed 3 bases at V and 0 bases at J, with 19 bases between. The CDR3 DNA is TGTGCCAGCAGCTTGCCCTCGCTAGCGACGTTTAGCACAGATACGCAGTATTTT. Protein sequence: CASSLPSLATFSTDTQYF.

CDR3 loop: CASSDPQGPEQYF. The CDR3 coding sequence is TGCGCCAGCAGTGACCCACAGGGACCCGAGCAGTACTTC. The chain employs TRBV10-2 and TRBJ2-7, with D perhaps matching TRBD1 (6 bases). The germline gives CDR1 WSHSY, CDR2 SAAADI. The CDR3 loop spans 13 amino acids. V was trimmed by 3 bases and J by 6 bases, leaving 12 bases between them.

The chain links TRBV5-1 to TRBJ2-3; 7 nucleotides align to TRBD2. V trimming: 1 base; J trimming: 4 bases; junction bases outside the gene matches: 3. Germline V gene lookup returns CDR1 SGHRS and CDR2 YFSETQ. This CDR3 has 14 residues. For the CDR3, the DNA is TGCGCCAGCAGCTTGCGCGGGAGCGCAGATACGCAGTATTTT. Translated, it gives CASSLRGSADTQYF.

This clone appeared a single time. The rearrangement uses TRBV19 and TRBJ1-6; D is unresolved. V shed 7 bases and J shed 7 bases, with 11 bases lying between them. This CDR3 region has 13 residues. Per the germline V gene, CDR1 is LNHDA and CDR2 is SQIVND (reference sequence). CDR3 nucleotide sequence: TGTGCCAGTAAAGAAAATCAGAATTCACCCCTCCACTTT. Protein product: CASKENQNSPLHF.

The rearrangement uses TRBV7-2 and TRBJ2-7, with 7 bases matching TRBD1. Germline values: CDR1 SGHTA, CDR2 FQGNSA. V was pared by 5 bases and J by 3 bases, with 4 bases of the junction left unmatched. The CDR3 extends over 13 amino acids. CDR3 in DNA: TGTGCCAGCAGCGACAGGGCTAACTACGAGCAGTACTTC. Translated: CASSDRANYEQYF.

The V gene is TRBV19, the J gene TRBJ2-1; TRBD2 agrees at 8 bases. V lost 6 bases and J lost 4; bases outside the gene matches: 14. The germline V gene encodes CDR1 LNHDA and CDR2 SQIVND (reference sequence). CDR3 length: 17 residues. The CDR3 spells CASSGPESGSSYNEQFF. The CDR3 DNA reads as TGTGCCAGTAGCGGCCCCGAAAGCGGGAGTAGTTACAATGAGCAGTTCTTC.

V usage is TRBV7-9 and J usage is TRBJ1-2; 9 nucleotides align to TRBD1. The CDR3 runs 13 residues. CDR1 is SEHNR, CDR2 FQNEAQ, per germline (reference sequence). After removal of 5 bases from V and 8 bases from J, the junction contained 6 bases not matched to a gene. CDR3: CASSRTGVNGYTF. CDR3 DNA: TGTGCCAGCAGCCGGACAGGGGTTAACGGCTACACCTTC. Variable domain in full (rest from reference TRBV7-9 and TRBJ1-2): DTGVSQNPRHKITKRGQNVTFRCDPISEHNRLYWYRQTLGQGPEFLTYFQNEAQLEKSRLLSDRFSAERPKGSFSTLEIQRTEQGDSAMYLCASSRTGVNGYTFGSGTRLTVV.

The CDR3 DNA follows: TGCAGCGTGCCCGGGGTAGCGGCGTCCACAGATACGCAGTATTTT. Residues: CSVPGVAASTDTQYF. V is TRBV29-1 and J is TRBJ2-3; TRBD2 might be the D (6 bases). Trimming removed 6 bases from V and 2 bases from J, with 18 bases in between. The CDR3 has 15 amino acids. Looked up from germline, CDR1 is SQVTM and CDR2 is ANQGSEA.

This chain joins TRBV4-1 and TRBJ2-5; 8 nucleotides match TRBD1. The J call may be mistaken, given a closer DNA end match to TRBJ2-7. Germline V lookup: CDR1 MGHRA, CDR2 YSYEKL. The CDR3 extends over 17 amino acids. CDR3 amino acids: CASSRRSSQGASYEQYF. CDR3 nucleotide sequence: TGCGCCAGCAGCCGAAGAAGCTCGCAGGGGGCATCCTACGAGCAGTACTTC.

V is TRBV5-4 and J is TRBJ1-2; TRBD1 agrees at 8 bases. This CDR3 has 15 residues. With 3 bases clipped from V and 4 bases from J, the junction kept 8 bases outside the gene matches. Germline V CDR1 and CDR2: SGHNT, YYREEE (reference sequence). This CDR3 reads CASSSPGQEIYGYTF. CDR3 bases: TGTGCCAGCAGCTCGCCGGGACAGGAGATCTATGGCTACACCTTC.

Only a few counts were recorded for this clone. CDR3 sequence reads: CASSLSVGNTEAFF. The CDR3 DNA follows: TGCGCCAGCAGCTTAAGCGTTGGGAACACTGAAGCTTTCTTT. The chain uses TRBV5-1 and TRBJ1-1; D remains ambiguous. The germline gives CDR1 SGHRS, CDR2 YFSETQ. This CDR3 is built from 14 residues. Trimming stripped 2 bases from V and 1 base from J, with 9 bases between.

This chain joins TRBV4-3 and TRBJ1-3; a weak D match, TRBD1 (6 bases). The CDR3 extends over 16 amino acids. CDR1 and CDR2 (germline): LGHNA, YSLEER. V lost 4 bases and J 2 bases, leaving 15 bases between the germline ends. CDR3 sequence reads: CASSRNRVATGNTIYF. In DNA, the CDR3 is TGCGCCAGCAGCCGGAACAGGGTAGCGACTGGAAACACCATATATTTT.

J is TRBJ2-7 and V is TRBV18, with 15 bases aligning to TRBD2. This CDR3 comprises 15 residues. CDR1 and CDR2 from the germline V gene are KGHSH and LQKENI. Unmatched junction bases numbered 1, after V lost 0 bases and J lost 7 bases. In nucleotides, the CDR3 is TGTGCCAGCTCACCACCGGGACTAGCGGGAGGTGAGCAGTACTTC. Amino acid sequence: CASSPPGLAGGEQYF.

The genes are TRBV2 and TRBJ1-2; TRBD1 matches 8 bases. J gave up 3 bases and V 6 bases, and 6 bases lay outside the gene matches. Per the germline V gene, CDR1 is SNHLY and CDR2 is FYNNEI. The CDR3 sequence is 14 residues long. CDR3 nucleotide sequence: TGTGCCAGCAGCGAGACGACAGGGGACTATGGCTACACCTTC. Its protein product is CASSETTGDYGYTF. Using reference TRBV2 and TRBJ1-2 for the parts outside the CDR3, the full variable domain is EPEVTQTPSHQVTQMGQEVILRCVPISNHLYFYWYRQILGQKVEFLVSFYNNEISEKSEIFDDQFSVERPDGSNFTLKIRSTKLEDSAMYFCASSETTGDYGYTFGSGTRLTVV.

The CDR3 bases are TGCGCCAGCAGCTTGGCCCCTAGCGGGGGCCTTGATGAGCAGTTCTTC. It translates to CASSLAPSGGLDEQFF. The J gene is TRBJ2-1, the V gene TRBV5-1; TRBD2 matches at 10 bases. Losses at the gene ends were 0 bases for V and 8 bases for J; bases not matched to a gene: 8. This CDR3 is 16 amino acids long. Per germline, CDR1 SGHRS and CDR2 YFSETQ.

The CDR3 loop is CASSPGQGGILFF. CDR3 coding DNA: TGTGCCAGCAGCCCAGGACAGGGAGGTATTCTGTTTTTT. The chain links TRBV11-2 to TRBJ1-4; 8 bases map to TRBD1. CDR1 SGHAT and CDR2 FQNNGV come from the germline V gene. The V and J ends lost 5 bases and 14 bases, in that order; junction bases with no gene match: 10. The CDR3 spans 13 residues. Based on the CDR3 plus reference TRBV11-2 and TRBJ1-4, the full variable domain is EAGVAQSPRYKIIEKRQSVAFWCNPISGHATLYWYQQILGQGPKLLIQFQNNGVVDDSQLPKDRFSAERLKGVDSTLKIQPAKLEDSAVYLCASSPGQGGILFFGSGTQLSVL.

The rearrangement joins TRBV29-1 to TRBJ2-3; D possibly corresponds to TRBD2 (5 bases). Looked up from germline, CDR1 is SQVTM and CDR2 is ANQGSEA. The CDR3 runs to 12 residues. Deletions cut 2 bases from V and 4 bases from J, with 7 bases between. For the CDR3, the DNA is TGCAGCGTTGAACTAGCTCCAGATACGCAGTATTTT. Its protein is CSVELAPDTQYF.

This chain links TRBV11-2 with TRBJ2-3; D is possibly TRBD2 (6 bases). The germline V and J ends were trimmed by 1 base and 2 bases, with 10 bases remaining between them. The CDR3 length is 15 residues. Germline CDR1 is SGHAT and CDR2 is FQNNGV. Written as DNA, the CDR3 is TGTGCCAGCAGCTTAGCGTTAGCGGTCACAGATACGCAGTATTTT. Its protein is CASSLALAVTDTQYF.

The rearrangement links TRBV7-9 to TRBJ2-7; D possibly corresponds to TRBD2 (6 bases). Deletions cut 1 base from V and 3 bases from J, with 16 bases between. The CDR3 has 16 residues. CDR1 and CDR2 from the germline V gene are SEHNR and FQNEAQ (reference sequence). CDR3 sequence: CASSLDLSGDFYEQYF. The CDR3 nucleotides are TGTGCCAGCAGCTTAGATCTGTCGGGAGACTTCTACGAGCAGTACTTC.